Listed here are 5 T cell receptor beta chains from one sample, sequenced in a study of blood T cell repertoires in COVID-19. Repertoires were generated with immunoSEQ multiplex PCR, while TCRdb's copy carries only in-frame clones and drops some. Among 150,000 to 200,000 clones listed, 87% were seen once. The sequenced sample was PBMCs or T cells enriched from blood (not recorded which). These TCRs come from a woman aged 30 to 39 who had recovered from COVID-19.

The chain is built from TRBV21-1 and TRBJ1-6; the table's TRBD1 call for D was not verified on the DNA. TRBV21-1 is termed a pseudogene. This CDR3 spans 10 amino acids. The CDR3, as DNA: TGTCCTAATGGGGCTTCACCCCTCCACTTT. This sequence encodes CPNGASPLHF.

The chain couples TRBV11-2 to TRBJ1-1; D is unclear. Germline CDR1 reads SGHAT; CDR2 reads FQNNGV. The V end lost 1 base, the J end lost 2 bases, and 11 bases lay between the germline ends. The CDR3 has 15 amino acids. The CDR3 is CASSLVFFGNTEAFF. The DNA for the CDR3 is TGTGCCAGCAGCTTAGTTTTTTTCGGTAACACTGAAGCTTTCTTT.

The V call is TRBV4-2, the J call TRBJ1-1, with TRBD1 as a possible D gene (6 bases). This CDR3 region has 16 residues. V was shortened by 1 base and J by 1 base, with 13 bases between the two germline ends. Germline values: CDR1 LGHNA, CDR2 YNFKEQ. This CDR3 reads CASSQVRQGTNTEAFF. Here the CDR3 DNA reads TGTGCCAGCAGCCAAGTCCGGCAGGGGACGAACACTGAAGCTTTCTTT.

The chain uses TRBV9 and TRBJ2-1; 10 nucleotides match TRBD2. Germline CDR1 reads SGDLS; CDR2 reads YYNGEE. V gave up 3 bases and J gave up 0 bases; unmatched junction bases: 0. The CDR3 has 15 residues. CDR3 loop: CASSASGSSYNEQFF. In nucleotides, the CDR3 is TGTGCCAGCAGCGCTAGCGGGAGCTCCTACAATGAGCAGTTCTTC.

The CDR3: CASSPGSSSYEQYF. CDR3 sequence (DNA): TGTGCCAGCTCGCCGGGGTCTAGCTCCTACGAGCAGTACTTC. The J gene is TRBJ2-7, the V gene TRBV18; possibly TRBD2 for D (5 bases). Germline values: CDR1 KGHSH, CDR2 LQKENI. The CDR3 runs to 14 residues. The V and J ends lost 6 bases and 0 bases respectively, with 12 bases between them.